This record looks at one TCR beta chain sequence and its context. This receptor's antigen is unknown. Per-nucleotide qualities are absent, and no much larger clonotype sits a single base away. TCRbeta CDR3 regions were amplified from genomic DNA using the immunoSEQ Assay, a bias-controlled multiplex PCR. The source study handled its data this way. Nucleated cell counts per sample were estimated from amplification of reference gene primers within the assay. To quantify the absolute abundance of each unique TCRbeta CDR3 rearrangement, sequence reads were collapsed and filtered. Productive Simpson clonality was computed per sample as the square root of Simpson's diversity index over productive rearrangements. What TCRdb holds here is the immuneACCESS table cut down to in-frame rearrangements. Part of the clones is not present; checked against another copy, under half of the missing clones reflect an unresolved V gene, and the others are unexplained. The V and J calls and clone size are taken from that table; D and trimming were inferred from the DNA. The sample table contains some 70,000 clones; only one count was recorded for 76% of them. The ten largest make up 15% of the sample.

A distance of 14 bases separates the germline ends of V and J, which lose 6 bases and 2 bases respectively. Via the germline V gene, CDR1 is MDHEN and CDR2 SYDVKM. The CDR3 goes from the cysteine to the phenylalanine over 15 residues. Just CDR3 DNA is preserved here, 45 bases in frame from base 1. The sample belongs to a study of blood T cell repertoires in COVID-19 (dated by TCRdb to 2020 to 2022). For the wider study: Samples from collaborators originated in the United States, Italy and Spain and spanned both the acute and convalescent phases of COVID-19. The material from the prospective study consisted of cDNA or gDNA derived from T cells, B-cell-depleted T cells, or PBMCs. The dataset comprised deeply sampled blood TCRbeta repertoires from subjects exposed to, actively infected with, or recovered from COVID-19. The repertoires were released in a freely available public database intended as a resource for research on the immune response to SARS-CoV-2. Samples were obtained from the ongoing ImmuneRACE study (first 160 participants) and from 1,254 subjects provided by 6 global collaborators. Nearly every sample came with metadata listing a de-identified subject ID, COVID-19 status, age in years and sex. HLA class I and class II types, where available, came from metadata supplied by the sample provider rather than from assay-based typing. The investigation overall reported the following: Clinical and demographic metadata were provided uncurated, with the amount varying by source and participant.

At one collaborating source in Seattle, patients were enrolled during active infection and were followed longitudinally through the course of disease. Whole blood was collected in K2EDTA tubes by collaborating institutions according to the institutions' own protocols. For TCRbeta analysis, collaborators shipped samples as frozen whole blood, isolated PBMCs, or DNA extracted from either of those sample types. The source material was peripheral blood. This sequence was found in a man aged 60 to 75 with COVID-19, enrolled during active disease. The sequence joins TRBV28 to TRBJ2-1; the D gene is possibly TRBD2, with 6 bases matching. Here is the DNA: TGTGCCAGCAGGATTAGCGGTAATCCCTACAATGAGCAGTTCTTC. Translated, it reads CASRISGNPYNEQFF.